The next 15 T cell receptor beta chains were all read from a single sample in a study of blood T cells in healthy people across ages. Next came a second PCR, run for about 6 to 11 cycles, which used a sample-barcoded 5' primer along with a J-beta primer mix. TCRdb re-derived calls from the 5' RACE reads in MiXCR, one entry per CDR3 protein. Among just under 750,000 distinct CDR3 sequences listed, 22% were seen once. The sequenced material came from blood. These receptors originate from a man aged 65 to 79 in good health.

V and J are TRBV20-1 and TRBJ2-2, with no clear D. V was trimmed by 7 bases and J by 6 bases, leaving 15 bases between them. Germline loops: CDR1 DFQATT, CDR2 SNEGSKA (reference sequence). This CDR3 spans 13 amino acids. The CDR3 region is CSVPDQKSGELFF. CDR3 DNA sequence: TGCAGTGTCCCGGACCAAAAATCCGGGGAGCTGTTTTTT.

This clonotype was seen a few times. V usage is TRBV4-2 and J usage is TRBJ2-3; D perhaps matches TRBD2 (5 bases). The CDR3 is 16 residues long. V was shortened by 1 base and J by 2 bases, with 13 bases between the two germline ends. Germline CDR1 is LGHNA and CDR2 is YNFKEQ. CDR3 nucleotides: TGTGCCAGCAGCCAAGCGGTAGGAGGACTCACAGATACGCAGTATTTT. It encodes CASSQAVGGLTDTQYF.

The CDR3 sequence: CASSRPEGSTEAFF. The CDR3 nucleotides are TGTGCCAGCAGCCGACCTGAGGGGAGCACTGAAGCTTTCTTT. The rearrangement joins TRBV7-9 to TRBJ1-1; D is perhaps TRBD1 (5 bases). In germline, CDR1 is SEHNR, CDR2 FQNEAQ (reference sequence). The ends were cut back, 5 bases at V and 4 bases at J, with 14 bases in the middle. The CDR3 contains 14 residues.

This rearrangement joins TRBV20-1 to TRBJ2-5, with D possibly being TRBD1 (5 bases). The germline V gene encodes CDR1 DFQATT and CDR2 SNEGSKA (reference sequence). V shed 3 bases and J shed 5 bases, with 16 bases lying between them. The CDR3 sequence is 14 residues long. This CDR3 reads CSASQGSKGETQYF. The CDR3 nucleotides are TGCAGTGCTAGTCAAGGATCGAAGGGGGAGACCCAGTACTTC.

The chain joins TRBV6-6 to TRBJ1-1, with 7 bases aligning to TRBD1. This CDR3 has 13 residues. The germline gives CDR1 MNHNY, CDR2 SVGAGI (reference sequence). V trimming: 0 bases; J trimming: 9 bases; junction bases outside the gene matches: 4. CDR3 amino acids: CASSYSGQIKAFF. DNA for the CDR3: TGTGCCAGCAGTTACTCGGGACAGATTAAAGCTTTCTTT.

Only a few counts were recorded for this clonotype. V is TRBV6-1 and J is TRBJ2-2, with D perhaps matching TRBD1 (6 bases). Germline loops: CDR1 MNHNS, CDR2 SASEGT. Trimming left V 2 bases short and J 4 bases short, with 8 bases between. The CDR3 is 14 amino acids. The CDR3 DNA sequence: TGTGCCAGCAGTGAATGGGGGCCCACCGGGGAGCTGTTTTTT. It specifies CASSEWGPTGELFF.

The CDR3 region is CASGTGGAWGTEAFF. The CDR3 nucleotides are TGTGCCAGCGGAACAGGGGGCGCGTGGGGTACTGAAGCTTTCTTT. The chain uses TRBV27 and TRBJ1-1; TRBD1 agrees at 9 bases. Germline V lookup: CDR1 MNHEY, CDR2 SMNVEV (reference sequence). The ends lost 8 bases at V and 5 bases at J; junction bases unmatched: 12. The CDR3 runs to 15 residues.

The V and J genes are TRBV6-2 or TRBV6-3 and TRBJ2-5; D remains ambiguous. Germline CDR1 and CDR2: MNHEY and SVGEGT. V was pared by 7 bases and J by 5 bases, with 20 bases between. This CDR3 region has 15 residues. The DNA of the CDR3 is TGTGCCAGCAACCCGGTAGGGATGGGGTTGGAGACCCAGTACTTC. Protein product: CASNPVGMGLETQYF.

This clonotype was counted only a few times. The rearrangement joins TRBV20-1 to TRBJ1-2; D is perhaps TRBD1 (5 bases). The CDR3 spans 17 residues. Trimming cost V 1 base and J 2 bases, with 20 bases left between them. The germline gives CDR1 DFQATT, CDR2 SNEGSKA (reference sequence). As DNA, the CDR3 is TGCAGTGCTAGAGTGCCCGGGACCACGGGGGAAAACTATGGCTACACCTTC. This gives the protein CSARVPGTTGENYGYTF.

This clonotype was picked up a small number of times. The rearrangement uses TRBV6-6 and TRBJ2-3; 14 bases are shared with TRBD2. J gave up 4 bases and V 7 bases, and 7 bases lay outside the gene matches. Germline V gene data show CDR1 as MNHNY and CDR2 as SVGAGI (reference sequence). The CDR3 contains 16 residues. The CDR3 protein is CASTIGTSGRSDTQYF. The CDR3 nucleotides are TGTGCCAGCACCATAGGGACTAGCGGGAGATCAGATACGCAGTATTTT.

This clonotype was counted between two and nine times. The chain links TRBV6-1 to TRBJ2-4; maybe TRBD2 (7 bases). CDR3 length equals 15 residues. Germline lookup yields CDR1 MNHNS and CDR2 SASEGT. Trimming shortened V by 0 bases and J by 8 bases, and 14 bases separated the two germline ends. In nucleotides, the CDR3 is TGTGCCAGCAGTGAAGCGGCGGGGGCTCGGGACATTCAGTACTTC. Translated: CASSEAAGARDIQYF.

The chain couples TRBV9 to TRBJ2-7; 10 nucleotides match TRBD1. This CDR3 spans 15 amino acids. V trimming: 5 bases; J trimming: 4 bases; junction bases outside the gene matches: 9. The germline gives CDR1 SGDLS, CDR2 YYNGEE. The CDR3 bases are TGTGCCAGCAGTTTGACAGGGGGCGATACTTACGAGCAGTACTTC. Protein: CASSLTGGDTYEQYF.

The genes are TRBV7-9 and TRBJ2-1; 7 nucleotides match TRBD1. Looked up from germline, CDR1 is SEHNR and CDR2 is FQNEAQ (reference sequence). V lost 6 bases and J lost 0; bases outside the gene matches: 5. The length of the CDR3 is 15 residues. CDR3 sequence: CASRLQGSSYNEQFF. CDR3 nucleotides: TGTGCCAGCAGACTACAGGGGAGCTCCTACAATGAGCAGTTCTTC.

This clonotype came up a few times. The gene calls are TRBV5-6 and TRBJ1-1; D gene unclear. CDR1 is SGHDT and CDR2 is YYEEEE in the germline V gene. CDR3 length: 13 amino acids. Trimming pared 1 base from V and 4 bases from J, leaving 8 bases between. The CDR3 protein is CASSLNWGTEAFF. CDR3 in DNA: TGTGCCAGCAGCTTGAACTGGGGCACTGAAGCTTTCTTT.

The J gene is TRBJ1-3, the V gene TRBV30; unclear D gene. V dropped 1 base and J dropped 2 bases, with 0 bases sitting between them. The germline gives CDR1 GTSNPN, CDR2 SVGIG (reference sequence). The CDR3 is 11 amino acids. The CDR3 loop reads CAWSAGNTIYF. The DNA of the CDR3 is TGTGCCTGGAGTGCTGGAAACACCATATATTTT.